This is a list of T cell receptor beta chains from one sample in a study of control samples from healthy donors and cancer patients. Produced via immunoSEQ multiplex PCR; TCRdb's table is partial and in-frame only. The sample yields approximately 140,000 clones, 80% to 95% seen once. Sequenced sample: blood. The receptor source for this set is a man younger than 40 in good health. CDR3s include the opening cysteine and the closing phenylalanine or tryptophan. The D gene is left open where the match is weak.

j_call,v_call,d_call,cdr3_aa
TRBJ2-1,TRBV7-3,TRBD1,CASSFSGTGTYNEQFF
TRBJ2-2,TRBV4-1,-,CASSFRVTLSSLTGELFF
TRBJ1-6,TRBV19,TRBD1,CASSPGHRGNSPLHF
TRBJ2-7,TRBV4-1,-,CASSQDHNGPTYEQYF
TRBJ2-7,TRBV19,-,CASSQKPGSSYEQYF
TRBJ2-3,TRBV2,-,CASSERFPTDTQYF
TRBJ2-2,TRBV7-6,-,CASSTFGTLTGELFF
TRBJ2-2,TRBV7-2,TRBD1,CASTRQGAGELFF
TRBJ1-5,TRBV6-2/TRBV6-3,-,CASSRTSSNQPQHF
TRBJ2-1,TRBV7-9,TRBD2,CASSLGDYYNEQFF
TRBJ2-3,TRBV27,TRBD1,CASSLQGAEKGTDTQYF
TRBJ1-4,TRBV3-1/TRBV3-2,-,CASSQDGVTTPLNEKLFF
TRBJ1-2,TRBV19,TRBD1,CASSIEGGAGYTF
TRBJ2-2,TRBV18,TRBD2,CASSPVRGSGGELFF
TRBJ2-5,TRBV7-9,TRBD2,CASSPTSGGEYF
TRBJ2-7,TRBV15,-,CATSREDSYEQYF
TRBJ1-1,TRBV11-2,-,CASSPRTGNTEAFF